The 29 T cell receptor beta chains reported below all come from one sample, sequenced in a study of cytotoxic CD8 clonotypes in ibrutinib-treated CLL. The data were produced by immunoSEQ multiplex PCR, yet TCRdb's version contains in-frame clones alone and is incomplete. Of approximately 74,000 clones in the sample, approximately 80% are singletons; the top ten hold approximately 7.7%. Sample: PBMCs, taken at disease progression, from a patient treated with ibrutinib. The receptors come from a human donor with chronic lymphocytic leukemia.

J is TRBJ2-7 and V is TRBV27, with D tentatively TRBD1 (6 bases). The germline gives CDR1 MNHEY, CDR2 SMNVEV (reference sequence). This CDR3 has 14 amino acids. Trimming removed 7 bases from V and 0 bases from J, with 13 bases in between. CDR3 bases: TGTGCCAGCAACTCGAGGGGGAACTCCTACGAGCAGTACTTC. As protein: CASNSRGNSYEQYF.

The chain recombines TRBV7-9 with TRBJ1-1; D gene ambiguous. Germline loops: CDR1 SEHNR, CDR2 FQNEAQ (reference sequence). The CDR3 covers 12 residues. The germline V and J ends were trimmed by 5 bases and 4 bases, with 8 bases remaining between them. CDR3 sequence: CASSPGSTEAFF. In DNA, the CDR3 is TGTGCCAGCAGCCCGGGGAGCACTGAAGCTTTCTTT.

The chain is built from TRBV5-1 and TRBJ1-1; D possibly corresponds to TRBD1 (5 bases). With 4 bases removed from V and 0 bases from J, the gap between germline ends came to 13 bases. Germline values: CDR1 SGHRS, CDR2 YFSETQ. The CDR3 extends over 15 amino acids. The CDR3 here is CASSPRDGLNTEAFF. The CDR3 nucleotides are TGCGCCAGCAGCCCGAGGGACGGATTGAACACTGAAGCTTTCTTT.

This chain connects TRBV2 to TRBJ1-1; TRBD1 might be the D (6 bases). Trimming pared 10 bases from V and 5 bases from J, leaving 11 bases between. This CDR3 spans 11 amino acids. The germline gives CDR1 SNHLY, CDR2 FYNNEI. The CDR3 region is CATRGVTEAFF. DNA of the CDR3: TGTGCCACTAGGGGGGTGACTGAAGCTTTCTTT.

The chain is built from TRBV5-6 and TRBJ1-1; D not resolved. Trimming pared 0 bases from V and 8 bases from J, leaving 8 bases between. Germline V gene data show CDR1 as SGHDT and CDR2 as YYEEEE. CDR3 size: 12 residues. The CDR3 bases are TGTGCCAGCAGCTTGGGAGGGCCCGAAGCTTTCTTT. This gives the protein CASSLGGPEAFF. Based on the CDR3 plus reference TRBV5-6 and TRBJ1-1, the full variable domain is DAGVTQSPTHLIKTRGQQVTLRCSPKSGHDTVSWYQQALGQGPQFIFQYYEEEERQRGNFPDRFSGHQFPNYSSELNVNALLLGDSALYLCASSLGGPEAFFGQGTRLTVV.

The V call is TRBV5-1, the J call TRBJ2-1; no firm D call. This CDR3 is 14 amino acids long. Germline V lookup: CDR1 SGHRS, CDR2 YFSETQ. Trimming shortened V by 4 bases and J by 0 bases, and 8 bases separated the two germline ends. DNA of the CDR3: TGCGCCAGCAGCCATGGAAACTCCTACAATGAGCAGTTCTTC. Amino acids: CASSHGNSYNEQFF. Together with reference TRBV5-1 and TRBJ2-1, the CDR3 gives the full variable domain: KAGVTQTPRYLIKTRGQQVTLSCSPISGHRSVSWYQQTPGQGLQFLFEYFSETQRNKGNFPGRFSGRQFSNSRSEMNVSTLELGDSALYLCASSHGNSYNEQFFGPGTRLTVL.

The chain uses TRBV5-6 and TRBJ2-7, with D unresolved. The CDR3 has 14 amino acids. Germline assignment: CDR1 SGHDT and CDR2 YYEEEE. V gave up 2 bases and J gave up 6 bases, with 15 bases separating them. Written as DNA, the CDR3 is TGTGCCAGCAGCTTTGGTAGGAGCGCCCCCGAGCAGTACTTC. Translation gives CASSFGRSAPEQYF.

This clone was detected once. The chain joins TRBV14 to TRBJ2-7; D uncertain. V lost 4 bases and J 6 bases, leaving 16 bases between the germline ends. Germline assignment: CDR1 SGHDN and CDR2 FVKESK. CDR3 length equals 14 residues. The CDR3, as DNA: TGTGCCAGCAGCCCCCGGTTAGTTGTGGGCGAGCAGTACTTC. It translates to CASSPRLVVGEQYF.

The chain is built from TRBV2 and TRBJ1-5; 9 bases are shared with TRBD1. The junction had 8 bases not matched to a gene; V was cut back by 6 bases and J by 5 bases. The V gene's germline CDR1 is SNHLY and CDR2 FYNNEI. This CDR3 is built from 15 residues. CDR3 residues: CASSPGQGNYQPQHF. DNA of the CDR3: TGTGCCAGCAGCCCGGGACAGGGCAATTATCAGCCCCAGCATTTT.

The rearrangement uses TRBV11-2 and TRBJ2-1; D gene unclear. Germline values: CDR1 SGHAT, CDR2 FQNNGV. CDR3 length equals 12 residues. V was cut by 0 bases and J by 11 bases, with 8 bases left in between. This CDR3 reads CASSLEQLKQFF. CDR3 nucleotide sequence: TGTGCCAGCAGCTTAGAGCAGTTAAAGCAGTTCTTC. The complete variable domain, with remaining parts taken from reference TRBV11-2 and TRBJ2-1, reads EAGVAQSPRYKIIEKRQSVAFWCNPISGHATLYWYQQILGQGPKLLIQFQNNGVVDDSQLPKDRFSAERLKGVDSTLKIQPAKLEDSAVYLCASSLEQLKQFFGPGTRLTVL.

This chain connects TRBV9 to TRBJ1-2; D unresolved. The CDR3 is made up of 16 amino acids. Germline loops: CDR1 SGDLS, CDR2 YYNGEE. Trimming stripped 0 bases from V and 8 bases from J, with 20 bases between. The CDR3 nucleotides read TGTGCCAGCAGCGTAGACGTGAGGTGGGAGGCCAGAGGCTACACCTTC. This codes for CASSVDVRWEARGYTF.

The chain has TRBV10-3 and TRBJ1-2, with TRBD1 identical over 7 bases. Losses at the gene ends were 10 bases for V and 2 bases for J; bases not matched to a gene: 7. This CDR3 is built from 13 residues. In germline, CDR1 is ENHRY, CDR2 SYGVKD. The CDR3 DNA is TGTGCCACCGCCACGGGACAGAACTATGGCTACACCTTC. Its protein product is CATATGQNYGYTF.

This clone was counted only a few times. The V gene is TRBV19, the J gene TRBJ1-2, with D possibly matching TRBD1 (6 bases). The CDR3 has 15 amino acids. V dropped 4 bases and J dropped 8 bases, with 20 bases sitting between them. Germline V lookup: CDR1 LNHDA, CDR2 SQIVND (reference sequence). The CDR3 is CASSTPGTPFSGYTF. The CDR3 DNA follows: TGTGCCAGTAGTACCCCCGGGACACCGTTTAGCGGCTACACCTTC.

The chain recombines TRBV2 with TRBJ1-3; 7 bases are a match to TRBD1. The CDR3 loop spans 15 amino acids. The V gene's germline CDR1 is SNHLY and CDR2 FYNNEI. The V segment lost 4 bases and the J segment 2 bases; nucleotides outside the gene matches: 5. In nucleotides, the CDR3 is TGTGCCAGCAGTGTGACAGGGCCACCTGGAAACACCATATATTTT. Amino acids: CASSVTGPPGNTIYF. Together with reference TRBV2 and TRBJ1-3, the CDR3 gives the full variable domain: EPEVTQTPSHQVTQMGQEVILRCVPISNHLYFYWYRQILGQKVEFLVSFYNNEISEKSEIFDDQFSVERPDGSNFTLKIRSTKLEDSAMYFCASSVTGPPGNTIYFGEGSWLTVV.

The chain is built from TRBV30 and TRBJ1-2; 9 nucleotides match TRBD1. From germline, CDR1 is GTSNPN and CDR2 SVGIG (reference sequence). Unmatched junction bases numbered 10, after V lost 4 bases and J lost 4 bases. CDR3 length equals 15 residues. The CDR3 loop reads CAWISHRGLLYGYTF. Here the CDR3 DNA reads TGTGCCTGGATATCCCACAGGGGGCTTCTCTATGGCTACACCTTC.

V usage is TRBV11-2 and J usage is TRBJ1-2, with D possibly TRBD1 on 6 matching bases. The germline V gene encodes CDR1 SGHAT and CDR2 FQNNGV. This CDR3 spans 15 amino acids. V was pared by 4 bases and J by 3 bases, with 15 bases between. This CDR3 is CASSSTRGADYGYTF. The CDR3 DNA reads TGTGCCAGCAGCTCAACTCGGGGGGCGGACTATGGCTACACCTTC.

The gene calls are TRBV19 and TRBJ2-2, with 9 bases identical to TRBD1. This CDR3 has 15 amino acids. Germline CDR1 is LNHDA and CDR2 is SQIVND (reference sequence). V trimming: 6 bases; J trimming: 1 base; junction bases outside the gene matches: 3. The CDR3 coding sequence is TGTGCCAGTAGGACGGACAGGGGGAACACCGGGGAGCTGTTTTTT. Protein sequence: CASRTDRGNTGELFF. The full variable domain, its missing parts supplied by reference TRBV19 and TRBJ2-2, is DGGITQSPKYLFRKEGQNVTLSCEQNLNHDAMYWYRQDPGQGLRLIYYSQIVNDFQKGDIAEGYSVSREKKESFPLTVTSAQKNPTAFYLCASRTDRGNTGELFFGEGSRLTVL.

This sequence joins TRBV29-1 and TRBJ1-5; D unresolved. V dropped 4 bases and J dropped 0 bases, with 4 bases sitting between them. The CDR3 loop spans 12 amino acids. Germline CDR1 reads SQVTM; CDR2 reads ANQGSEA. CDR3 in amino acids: CSVVVSNQPQHF. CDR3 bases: TGCAGCGTTGTGGTTAGCAATCAGCCCCAGCATTTT.

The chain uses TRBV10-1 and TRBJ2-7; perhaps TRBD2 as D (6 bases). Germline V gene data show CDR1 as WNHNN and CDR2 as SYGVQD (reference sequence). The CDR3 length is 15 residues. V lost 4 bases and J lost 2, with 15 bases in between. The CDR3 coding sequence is TGCGCCAGCAGTGCCCACGGCGGGACCCCCTACGAGCAGTACTTC. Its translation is CASSAHGGTPYEQYF.

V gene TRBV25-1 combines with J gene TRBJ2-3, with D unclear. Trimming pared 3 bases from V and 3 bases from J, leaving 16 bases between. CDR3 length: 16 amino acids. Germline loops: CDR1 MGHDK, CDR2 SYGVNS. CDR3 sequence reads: CASSDASRPWTDTQYF. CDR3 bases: TGTGCCAGCAGTGATGCCTCTCGGCCGTGGACAGATACGCAGTATTTT.

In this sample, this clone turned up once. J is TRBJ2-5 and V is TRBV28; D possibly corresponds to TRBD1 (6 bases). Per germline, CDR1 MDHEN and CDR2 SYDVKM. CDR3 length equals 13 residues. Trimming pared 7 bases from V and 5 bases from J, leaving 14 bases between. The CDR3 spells CASNGGHQETQYF. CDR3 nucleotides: TGTGCCAGCAATGGGGGACATCAGGAGACCCAGTACTTC.

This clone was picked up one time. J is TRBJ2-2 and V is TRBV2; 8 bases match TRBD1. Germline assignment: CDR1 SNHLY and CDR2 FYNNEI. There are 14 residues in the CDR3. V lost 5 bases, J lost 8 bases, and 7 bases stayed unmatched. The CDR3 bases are TGTGCCAGCAGTTGGCACAGGGGGACGGGGGAGCTGTTTTTT. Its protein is CASSWHRGTGELFF.

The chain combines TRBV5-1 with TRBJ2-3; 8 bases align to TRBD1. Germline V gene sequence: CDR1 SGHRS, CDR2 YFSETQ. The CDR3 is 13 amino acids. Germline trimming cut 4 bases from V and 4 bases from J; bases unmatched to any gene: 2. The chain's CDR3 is CASSGGQADTQYF. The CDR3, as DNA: TGCGCCAGCAGCGGGGGACAGGCAGATACGCAGTATTTT.

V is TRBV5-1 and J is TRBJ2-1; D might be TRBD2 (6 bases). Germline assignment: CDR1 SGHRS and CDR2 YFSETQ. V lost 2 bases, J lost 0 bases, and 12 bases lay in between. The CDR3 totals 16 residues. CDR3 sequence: CASSFHRGSSYNEQFF. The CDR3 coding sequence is TGCGCCAGCAGCTTTCACCGGGGGAGCTCCTACAATGAGCAGTTCTTC. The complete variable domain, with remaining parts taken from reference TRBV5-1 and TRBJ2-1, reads KAGVTQTPRYLIKTRGQQVTLSCSPISGHRSVSWYQQTPGQGLQFLFEYFSETQRNKGNFPGRFSGRQFSNSRSEMNVSTLELGDSALYLCASSFHRGSSYNEQFFGPGTRLTVL.

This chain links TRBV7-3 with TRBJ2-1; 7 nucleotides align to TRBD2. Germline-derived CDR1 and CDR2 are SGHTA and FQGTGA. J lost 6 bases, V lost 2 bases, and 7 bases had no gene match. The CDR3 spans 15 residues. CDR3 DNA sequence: TGTGCCAGCAGCTTACGGGCGGGAGAAGTCAATGAGCAGTTCTTC. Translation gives CASSLRAGEVNEQFF.

Written as DNA, the CDR3 is TGTGCCAGCAGTCCCCACAGGTGGGGCGGCAATCAGCCCCAGCATTTT. As protein: CASSPHRWGGNQPQHF. The chain couples TRBV25-1 to TRBJ1-5; D is possibly TRBD1 (5 bases). There are 16 residues in the CDR3. Germline lookup yields CDR1 MGHDK and CDR2 SYGVNS. V gave up 5 bases and J gave up 2 bases, with 16 bases separating them.

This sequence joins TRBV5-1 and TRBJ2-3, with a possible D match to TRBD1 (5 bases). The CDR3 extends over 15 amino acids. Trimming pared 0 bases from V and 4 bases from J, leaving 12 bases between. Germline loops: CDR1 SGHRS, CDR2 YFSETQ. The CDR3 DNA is TGCGCCAGCAGCTTGGGACAGAATTTCGCAGATACGCAGTATTTT. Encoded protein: CASSLGQNFADTQYF. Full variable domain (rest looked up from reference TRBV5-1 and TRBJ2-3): KAGVTQTPRYLIKTRGQQVTLSCSPISGHRSVSWYQQTPGQGLQFLFEYFSETQRNKGNFPGRFSGRQFSNSRSEMNVSTLELGDSALYLCASSLGQNFADTQYFGPGTRLTVL.

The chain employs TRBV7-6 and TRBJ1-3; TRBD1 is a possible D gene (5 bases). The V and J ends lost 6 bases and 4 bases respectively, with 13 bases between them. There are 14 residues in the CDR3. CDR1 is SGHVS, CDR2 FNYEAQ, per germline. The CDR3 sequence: CASRKDNYGNTIYF. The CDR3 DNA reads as TGTGCCAGCAGAAAGGACAACTACGGAAACACCATATATTTT.

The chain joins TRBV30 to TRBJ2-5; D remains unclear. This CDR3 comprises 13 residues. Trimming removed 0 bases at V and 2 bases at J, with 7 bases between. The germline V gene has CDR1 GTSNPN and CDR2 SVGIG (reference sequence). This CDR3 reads CAWSVGTQETQYF. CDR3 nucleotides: TGTGCCTGGAGTGTCGGCACACAAGAGACCCAGTACTTC. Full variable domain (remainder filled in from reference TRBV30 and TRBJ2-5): SQTIHQWPATLVQPVGSPLSLECTVEGTSNPNLYWYRQAAGRGLQLLFYSVGIGQISSEVPQNLSASRPQDRQFILSSKKLLLSDSGFYLCAWSVGTQETQYFGPGTRLLVL.